Listed below are T cell receptor beta chains from one sample, sequenced in a study of T-cell memory formation after mild COVID-19. TCRdb used MiXCR to reprocess the 5' RACE reads, holding one entry per CDR3 protein. Among about 120,000 distinct CDR3 sequences listed, approximately 15% were seen once. Material for sequencing was PBMCs or a T cell subset sorted from them (not recorded which). The receptors stem from an adult woman who had mild COVID-19 (a few samples of this study predate the infection). Cell type and time point are not known. The CDR3 runs from the conserved cysteine through the conserved F or W. A D gene is named only where the DNA matches it firmly. The size of a clone is reported for some rows only, either as once, few or many, or as a class for expanded clones.

d_gene,j_gene,abundance,v_gene,CDR3nt,CDR3aa
.,TRBJ2-7,.,TRBV29-1,TGCAGCGTTGTAGCTGGGCGTTACGAGCAGTACTTC,CSVVAGRYEQYF
.,TRBJ1-4,.,TRBV5-6,TGTGCCAGCAGCTTGGATGGGGGGCGCGCCCCTAATGAAAAACTGTTTTTT,CASSLDGGRAPNEKLFF
TRBD2,TRBJ2-1,.,TRBV6-1,TGTGCCAGCAGCGGTACCGGGACTAGCGGGAGAGATGAGCAGTTCTTC,CASSGTGTSGRDEQFF
TRBD2,TRBJ2-1,.,TRBV18,TGTGCCAGCTCACCATTAAAGAGCGGGGGGTACAATGAGCAGTTCTTC,CASSPLKSGGYNEQFF
.,TRBJ2-5,few,TRBV11-2,TGTGCCAGCAGCTTAGGGAGAGATTTACGATCCCCCAAGGAGACCCAGTACTTC,CASSLGRDLRSPKETQYF
.,TRBJ1-5,.,TRBV20-1,TGCAGTGCTAGAGCCGGGACAAGCAATCAGCCCCAGCATTTT,CSARAGTSNQPQHF
.,TRBJ2-1,.,TRBV5-4,TGTGCCAGCAGCTTAGGGACGGAGTACAATGAGCAGTTCTTC,CASSLGTEYNEQFF
.,TRBJ2-1,.,TRBV11-2,TGTGCCAGCAGCCATACAGGGTGGGACAATGAGCAGTTCTTC,CASSHTGWDNEQFF
TRBD1,TRBJ1-2,.,TRBV5-1,TGCGCCAGCAGCTCCGGTGTCCGGGACAGGGGCTATGGCTACACCTTC,CASSSGVRDRGYGYTF
TRBD2,TRBJ2-1,.,TRBV14,TGTGCCAGCAGTCCGGGACTAGCGGGGCCTTACAATGAGCAGTTCTTC,CASSPGLAGPYNEQFF
.,TRBJ2-1,few,TRBV14,TGTGCCAGCAGCCAAGATATGCTAGTAGGTGAGCAGTTCTTC,CASSQDMLVGEQFF
.,TRBJ1-2,.,TRBV7-9,TGTGCCATCACCCGGGCAGGGACGGACTATGGCTACACCTTC,CAITRAGTDYGYTF
TRBD1,TRBJ2-5,few,TRBV12-3/TRBV12-4,TGTGCCAGCAGTTTAGTAGGCAGGGGGATAGAGACCCAGTACTTC,CASSLVGRGIETQYF
.,TRBJ2-2,.,TRBV7-8,TGTGCCAGCTCGTACGGCAACTCAAGGGTCAAGACCGGGGAGCTGTTTTTT,CASSYGNSRVKTGELFF
TRBD2,TRBJ2-7,few,TRBV6-5,TGTGCCAGCAGTTACTCGACTAGCGGAAACTACGAGCAGTACTTC,CASSYSTSGNYEQYF
.,TRBJ2-3,many,TRBV7-9,TGTGCCAGCAGCATTCGCTTCGGGTCCCGGGTGGATACGCAGTATTTT,CASSIRFGSRVDTQYF
TRBD2,TRBJ2-3,few,TRBV11-3,TGTGCCAGCAGCTTTCCCCCACTAGCGGGAGGCACAGATACGCAGTATTTT,CASSFPPLAGGTDTQYF
.,TRBJ1-1,few,TRBV10-2,TGCGCCAGCAGTAGGGGGATTTCGACAGGAGAATATGAATACACTGAAGCTTTCTTT,CASSRGISTGEYEYTEAFF
TRBD2,TRBJ2-5,.,TRBV7-9,TGTGCCAGCAGCCTGGGACTAGCGGAGCGGGGAGAGACCCAGTACTTC,CASSLGLAERGETQYF
TRBD2,TRBJ2-3,.,TRBV7-8,TGTGCCTCAAAGGTAGCGGGGGCAGATACGCAGTATTTT,CASKVAGADTQYF
.,TRBJ2-7,.,TRBV7-2,TGTGCCAGCAGCTTATCCGTCACAGATACCTACGAGCAGTACTTC,CASSLSVTDTYEQYF
.,TRBJ2-5,few,TRBV7-9,TGTGCCAGCAGCTTAGCTTTGGGGGCGCGGGAGACCCAGTACTTC,CASSLALGARETQYF
.,TRBJ1-2,.,TRBV5-1,TGCGCCAGCAGCTTGGACATGCGCGGGAGCTACACCTTC,CASSLDMRGSYTF
.,TRBJ2-7,.,TRBV7-9,TGTGCCAGCAGCCCTCGGCCGGGGGAGCAGTACTTC,CASSPRPGEQYF
.,TRBJ2-5,.,TRBV29-1,TGCAGCGTTGGGGAGGGGGATAGGCAGACCCAGTACTTC,CSVGEGDRQTQYF
.,TRBJ1-1,few,TRBV24-1,TGTGCCACCAGACTGGGACAGAACACTGAAGCTTTCTTT,CATRLGQNTEAFF
TRBD2,TRBJ2-5,few,TRBV19,TGTGCCAGCGCAAGGGGCGGGAGGGCCGTAGAGACCCAGTACTTC,CASARGGRAVETQYF
TRBD2,TRBJ2-5,.,TRBV6-5,TGTGCCAGCACAGACGGGACTAGACAAGAGACCCAGTACTTC,CASTDGTRQETQYF
TRBD2,TRBJ2-5,few,TRBV4-1,TGCGCCAGCAGCCGATTGCGGGGGGGTGTAGAGACCCAGTACTTC,CASSRLRGGVETQYF
.,TRBJ1-6,few,TRBV7-9,TGTGCCAGCAGCTCCTCCGGAGGGGAAATAGGTTCACCCCTCCACTTT,CASSSSGGEIGSPLHF
.,TRBJ1-6,few,TRBV18,TGTGCCAGCTCACCAGACACCCAGACTTCACCCCTCCACTTT,CASSPDTQTSPLHF
TRBD1,TRBJ2-2,few,TRBV15,TGTGCCACCAGCAGAGAAGGACAGGCCGGGGGGGAGCTGTTTTTT,CATSREGQAGGELFF
TRBD2,TRBJ2-1,many,TRBV7-9,TGTGCCAGCAGCTTAGGGGCGGGAGTGGATGAGCAGTTCTTC,CASSLGAGVDEQFF
TRBD2,TRBJ2-1,few,TRBV7-8,TGTGCCAGCAGCTGGCCTAGCGGGAGGCTTGACAATGAGCAGTTCTTC,CASSWPSGRLDNEQFF
TRBD1,TRBJ1-1,.,TRBV7-2,TGTGCCTACAGTCGCGACAGGGGGGACACTGAAGCTTTCTTT,CAYSRDRGDTEAFF
TRBD2,TRBJ2-3,.,TRBV19,TGTGCCAGTAGTACGAGACCGGGACTAGCGGGTTGGGCGCAGTATTTT,CASSTRPGLAGWAQYF
.,TRBJ2-7,few,TRBV9,TGTGCCAGCAGCGTATTGTCAGCGTCCTACGAGCAGTACTTC,CASSVLSASYEQYF
.,TRBJ1-3,.,TRBV4-2,TGTGCCAGCAGCCTCCCCCGGGGGGCCCTAAGGGGCTCTGGAAACACCATATATTTT,CASSLPRGALRGSGNTIYF
.,TRBJ2-7,few,TRBV15,TGTGCCACCAGCAGAGAAGTTGGGATCCAGGGCGACTCCTACGAGCAGTACTTC,CATSREVGIQGDSYEQYF
.,TRBJ2-7,few,TRBV20-1,TGCAGTGCCACTGAGGGGGACCCCTACGAGCAGTACTTC,CSATEGDPYEQYF
.,TRBJ1-6,.,TRBV5-1,TGCGCCAGCAGCTTGGGATCGGGTTCACCCCTCCACTTT,CASSLGSGSPLHF
.,TRBJ1-2,.,TRBV4-1,TGCGCCAGCAGCCAATGGTGGGCGGACGACTATGGCTACACCTTC,CASSQWWADDYGYTF
TRBD2,TRBJ2-3,.,TRBV25-1,TGTGCCAGCAGTGAAATTCAACTAGCGGGAGTTGCAGATACGCAGTATTTT,CASSEIQLAGVADTQYF
.,TRBJ2-5,few,TRBV20-1,TGCAGTGCCACTGCCCCAAGACTAGTACAAGAGACCCAGTACTTC,CSATAPRLVQETQYF
.,TRBJ2-7,many,TRBV29-1,TGCAGCGTTGGAGGGGCGGGAAACGAGCAGTACTTC,CSVGGAGNEQYF
.,TRBJ2-2,few,TRBV12-3/TRBV12-4,TGTGCCAGCAGTTTAGTGGTGAACACCGGGGAGCTGTTTTTT,CASSLVVNTGELFF
TRBD2,TRBJ2-1,few,TRBV7-2,TGTGCCAGCAGCTTTAGGAGATTGGGGACTAGCAAAACGGTTAGGGATGAGCAGTTCTTC,CASSFRRLGTSKTVRDEQFF
.,TRBJ2-1,few,TRBV4-1,TGCGCCAGCAGCCAAGAAGGGGGGTTCGGGTCCTACAATGAGCAGTTCTTC,CASSQEGGFGSYNEQFF
.,TRBJ2-3,many,TRBV11-2,TGTGCCAGCACTCCTAGCACAGATACGCAGTATTTT,CASTPSTDTQYF
.,TRBJ2-1,.,TRBV29-1,TGCAGCGTTCAGGGTTTTGTTCGGCCAGGCCCTGTGAATGAGCAGTTCTTC,CSVQGFVRPGPVNEQFF